Listed below are T cell receptor beta chains from one sample, sequenced in a study of blood T cell repertoires in COVID-19. The method was immunoSEQ multiplex PCR; TCRdb's version includes in-frame clones alone and lacks a portion of them. The table includes under 80,000 clones, around 83% detected once. The material sequenced was peripheral blood. The receptors derive from a woman aged 55-75 years with acute or convalescent COVID-19. The CDR3 runs from the conserved cysteine through the conserved F or W. D genes are given only for firm matches. Size values are once, few and many counts, or a class for expanded clones, and some rows have none.

V gene	D gene	clone size	J gene	CDR3 DNA	CDR3 protein
TRBV4-1	TRBD1	NA	TRBJ1-6	TGCGCCAGCAGCCAAGTGCCCGGGACAGATAATTCACCCCTCCACTTT	CASSQVPGTDNSPLHF
TRBV10-3	TRBD1	NA	TRBJ2-3	TGTGCCACCAAGACCCTAGTGGACAGGAGCACAGATACGCAGTATTTT	CATKTLVDRSTDTQYF
TRBV7-3	TRBD2	NA	TRBJ2-7	TGTGCCAGCAGCCCCACTAGCGGGGGGGCCTACGAGCAGTACTTC	CASSPTSGGAYEQYF
TRBV6-5	TRBD1	once	TRBJ1-1	TGTGCCAGCAGTCGAGGGACAGGGACCATCCCTGAAGCTTTCTTT	CASSRGTGTIPEAFF
TRBV30	NA	NA	TRBJ1-2	TGTGCCTGGAGAAAGGAGACTCTTAATGGCTACACCTTC	CAWRKETLNGYTF
TRBV4-2	TRBD2	NA	TRBJ2-5	TGTGCCAGCAGCCAAGAACTAGCGGGGGAGTACCAAGAGACCCAGTACTTC	CASSQELAGEYQETQYF
TRBV11-2	NA	once	TRBJ1-2	TGTGCCAGCAGCCCGTCAGGGGCTAACTATGGCTACACCTTC	CASSPSGANYGYTF
TRBV18	NA	NA	TRBJ2-3	TGTGCCAGCTCTCGAGACAGCGCAGATACGCAGTATTTT	CASSRDSADTQYF
TRBV10-3	TRBD1	NA	TRBJ1-1	TGTGCCATATCCAGGGGGACTGAAGCTTTCTTT	CAISRGTEAFF
TRBV5-1	NA	NA	TRBJ1-3	TGCGCCAGCAGCTTGACAGGGTACGGAAACACCATATATTTT	CASSLTGYGNTIYF
TRBV6-5	TRBD1	once	TRBJ1-2	TGTGCCAGCGGGAAGGGGGCGCGCGGCTACACCTTC	CASGKGARGYTF
TRBV27	TRBD2	NA	TRBJ2-5	TGTGCCAGCAGTCCAGGACTGGCGGGGGGGCTAGAGACCCAGTACTTC	CASSPGLAGGLETQYF
TRBV6-5	NA	NA	TRBJ2-5	TGTGCCAGCAGTCCGCGGTTCCAAGAGACCCAGTACTTC	CASSPRFQETQYF
TRBV18	NA	NA	TRBJ2-3	TGTGCCAGCTCCCGGAGCCAGGGCACCGCAGATACGCAGTATTTT	CASSRSQGTADTQYF
TRBV24-1	NA	NA	TRBJ1-2	TGTGCCACCAGTGATTTTTCTGGGGGCGCTTATGGCTACACCTTC	CATSDFSGGAYGYTF
TRBV3-1/TRBV3-2	NA	NA	TRBJ1-2	TGTGCCAGCAGCCAAGATCGGGGAGAGAAGGGCTACACCTTC	CASSQDRGEKGYTF
TRBV2	TRBD1	NA	TRBJ1-2	TGTGCCAGCAGTGGAGGGACAGGAATCGTTGGCTACACCTTC	CASSGGTGIVGYTF
TRBV10-1	TRBD2	NA	TRBJ2-3	TGCGCCAGCAGTGACCTGACTAGCGGGGGATCAGATACGCAGTATTTT	CASSDLTSGGSDTQYF
TRBV4-2	NA	NA	TRBJ1-6	TGTGCCAGCAGCTCCAGCGGAGGGGCTAATAATTCACCCCTCCACTTT	CASSSSGGANNSPLHF
TRBV2	NA	NA	TRBJ2-5	TGTGCCAGCACGGGGGACTCCCAAGAGACCCAGTACTTC	CASTGDSQETQYF
TRBV6-5	NA	NA	TRBJ1-1	TGTGCCAGCACCACCCAGGGAACTGAAGCTTTCTTT	CASTTQGTEAFF
TRBV6-5	NA	NA	TRBJ2-3	TGTGCCAGCAGAGACAGCCGGTGGGCAGATACGCAGTATTTT	CASRDSRWADTQYF
TRBV19	NA	NA	TRBJ1-4	TGTGCCAGTAGTTTCTCGGTTGAAAAACTGTTTTTT	CASSFSVEKLFF
TRBV4-1	NA	NA	TRBJ1-2	TGCGCCAGCAGCGGGGGTACGGAGGGTGGCTACACCTTC	CASSGGTEGGYTF
TRBV30	NA	NA	TRBJ1-3	TGTGCCTGGAGCCATCGGGGACAAGGAAACACCATATATTTT	CAWSHRGQGNTIYF
TRBV5-1	NA	NA	TRBJ1-4	TGCGCCAGCAGCCCGGGGAGGGGGTCGCGCCCCGCAACTAATGAAAAACTGTTTTTT	CASSPGRGSRPATNEKLFF
TRBV6-5	NA	NA	TRBJ1-4	TGTGCCAGCAGCCCAAGAGGAACTAATGAAAAACTGTTTTTT	CASSPRGTNEKLFF
TRBV6-6	NA	NA	TRBJ1-5	TGTGCCAGCAACCATGGGGCACGAAATCAGCCCCAGCATTTT	CASNHGARNQPQHF
TRBV10-3	NA	NA	TRBJ2-4	TGTGCCATCAGTGAGGGGAAAGGGGCTAACATTCAGTACTTC	CAISEGKGANIQYF
TRBV5-5	NA	NA	TRBJ2-3	TGTGCCAGCAGCTTGGGACAGGGAGGCGATACGCAGTATTTT	CASSLGQGGDTQYF
TRBV29-1	TRBD1	NA	TRBJ2-2	TGCAGCGTGGGACAGTCTAACACCGGGGAGCTGTTTTTT	CSVGQSNTGELFF
TRBV24-1	TRBD1	NA	TRBJ2-3	TGTGCCACCAGTGATCACAGGGGGAGCACAGATACGCAGTATTTT	CATSDHRGSTDTQYF
TRBV11-3	TRBD2	NA	TRBJ2-3	TGTGCCAGCAGCCCGGGACTAGCGGTGCGTCATACGCAGTATTTT	CASSPGLAVRHTQYF
TRBV5-8	NA	NA	TRBJ2-4	TGTGCCAGCAGCTTCACTACCAGCCGCGGTTCAGCCAAAAACATTCAGTACTTC	CASSFTTSRGSAKNIQYF
TRBV10-2	NA	NA	TRBJ1-1	TGCGCCAGCGGTTTGACAGGCACCGGGGAAGCTTTCTTT	CASGLTGTGEAFF
TRBV19	NA	NA	TRBJ2-7	TGTGCCAGTAGTATCCAGGGAAGGAGCGAGCAGTACTTC	CASSIQGRSEQYF
TRBV7-3	NA	NA	TRBJ2-7	TGTGCCAGCAGCTCAGGCCGGGAAGGCGAGCAGTACTTC	CASSSGREGEQYF
TRBV24-1	NA	NA	TRBJ1-1	TGTGCCACCAGTGATGATGGGGCCGGGGGAGCTTTCTTT	CATSDDGAGGAFF
TRBV3-1/TRBV3-2	NA	NA	TRBJ1-2	TGTGCCAGCAGTGAGAGGCGTGTAAACTATGGCTACACCTTC	CASSERRVNYGYTF
TRBV23-1	TRBD1	NA	TRBJ2-7	TGCGCCAGCAGTCAGTTACGTCGGACAGGGAGTTGCTACGAGCAGTACTTC	CASSQLRRTGSCYEQYF
TRBV10-3	TRBD1	NA	TRBJ2-7	TGTGCCACCCCCGGGACAGGGGCCCTCGAGCAGTACTTC	CATPGTGALEQYF
TRBV27	NA	NA	TRBJ1-1	TGTGCCAGCACCCGGCGGGGGAGTATCACTGAAGCTTTCTTT	CASTRRGSITEAFF
TRBV2	TRBD2	NA	TRBJ2-5	TGTGCCAGCACGGGTAGCGGGGGGGTAGGAGAGACCCAGTACTTC	CASTGSGGVGETQYF
TRBV4-1	TRBD2	NA	TRBJ2-7	TGCGCCAGCAGCCGAGCTAGCGGGGGGGACTACTACGAGCAGTACTTC	CASSRASGGDYYEQYF
TRBV9	NA	NA	TRBJ1-1	TGTGCCAGCAGCGTAGGGAAGGGCCCGCAGGGAACGGCTGAAGCTTTCTTT	CASSVGKGPQGTAEAFF
TRBV9	TRBD2	NA	TRBJ2-2	TGTGCCAGCAGCGTAGAAACAAGCGGGGGGTCCACCGGGGAGCTGTTTTTT	CASSVETSGGSTGELFF
TRBV12-3/TRBV12-4	NA	NA	TRBJ1-2	TGTGCCAGTGGGGCGAGGCCCCTCTATGGCTACACCTTC	CASGARPLYGYTF
TRBV7-2	NA	NA	TRBJ1-2	TGTGCCAGCAGCTTCACTGGCTCCGCGGCTGGCTACACCTTC	CASSFTGSAAGYTF
TRBV6-5	TRBD1	once	TRBJ1-2	TGTGCCAGCAGTTACTCAACAGGGGAGGATGGCTACACCTTC	CASSYSTGEDGYTF
TRBV9	NA	NA	TRBJ2-3	TGTGCCAGCAGCTACACAGATACGCAGTATTTT	CASSYTDTQYF
TRBV30	NA	NA	TRBJ1-5	TGTGCCTGGAGTGGACAGAATCAGCCCCAGCATTTT	CAWSGQNQPQHF
TRBV19	NA	once	TRBJ2-2	TGTGCCAGTAGTATCGGCGGGGAGCTGTTTTTT	CASSIGGELFF
TRBV5-4	TRBD1	NA	TRBJ2-7	TGTGCCAGCAGCATTGACAGGGGGCGCGTTCACGAGCAGTACTTC	CASSIDRGRVHEQYF
TRBV3-1/TRBV3-2	TRBD2	NA	TRBJ2-3	TGTGCCAGCAGCCAAGGGGGGAGGGGAGGGACAGATACGCAGTATTTT	CASSQGGRGGTDTQYF
TRBV10-3	NA	NA	TRBJ1-2	TGTGCCATCAACCCAGGCGGGAACTATGGCTACACCTTC	CAINPGGNYGYTF